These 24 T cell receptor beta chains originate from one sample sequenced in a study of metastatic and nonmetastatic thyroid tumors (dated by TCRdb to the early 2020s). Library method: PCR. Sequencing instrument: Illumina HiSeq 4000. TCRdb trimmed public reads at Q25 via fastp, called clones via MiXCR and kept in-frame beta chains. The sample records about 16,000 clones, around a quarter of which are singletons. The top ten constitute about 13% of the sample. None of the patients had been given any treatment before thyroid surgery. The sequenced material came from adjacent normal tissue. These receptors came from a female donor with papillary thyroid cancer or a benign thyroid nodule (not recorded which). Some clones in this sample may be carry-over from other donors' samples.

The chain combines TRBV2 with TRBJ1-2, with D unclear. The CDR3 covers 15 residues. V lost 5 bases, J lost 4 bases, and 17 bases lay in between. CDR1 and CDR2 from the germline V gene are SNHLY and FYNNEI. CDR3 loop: CASSLHHRLSYGYTF. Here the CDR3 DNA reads TGTGCCAGCAGTCTCCACCACAGACTAAGCTATGGCTACACCTTC.

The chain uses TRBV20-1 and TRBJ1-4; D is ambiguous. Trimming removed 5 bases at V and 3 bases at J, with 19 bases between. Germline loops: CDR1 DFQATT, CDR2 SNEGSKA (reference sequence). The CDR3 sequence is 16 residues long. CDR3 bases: TGCAGTGCTGGCGGTGTATTCCTGAGCGCTAATGAAAAACTGTTTTTT. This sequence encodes CSAGGVFLSANEKLFF.

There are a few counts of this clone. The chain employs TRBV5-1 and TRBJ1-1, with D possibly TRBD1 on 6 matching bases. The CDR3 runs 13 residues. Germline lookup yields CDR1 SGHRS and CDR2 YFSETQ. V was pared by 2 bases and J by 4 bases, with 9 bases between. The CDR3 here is CASSFFRGTEAFF. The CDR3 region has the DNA TGCGCCAGCAGCTTCTTCAGGGGCACTGAAGCTTTCTTT. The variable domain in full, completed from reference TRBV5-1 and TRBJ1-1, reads KAGVTQTPRYLIKTRGQQVTLSCSPISGHRSVSWYQQTPGQGLQFLFEYFSETQRNKGNFPGRFSGRQFSNSRSEMNVSTLELGDSALYLCASSFFRGTEAFFGQGTRLTVV.

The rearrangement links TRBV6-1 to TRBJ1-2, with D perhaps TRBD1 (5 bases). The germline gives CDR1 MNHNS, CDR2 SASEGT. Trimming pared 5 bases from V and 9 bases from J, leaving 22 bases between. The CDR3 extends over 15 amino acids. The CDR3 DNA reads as TGTGCCAGCAGTCCGGGGCAGGGAGGAAACTACCGCTACACCTTC. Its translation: CASSPGQGGNYRYTF.

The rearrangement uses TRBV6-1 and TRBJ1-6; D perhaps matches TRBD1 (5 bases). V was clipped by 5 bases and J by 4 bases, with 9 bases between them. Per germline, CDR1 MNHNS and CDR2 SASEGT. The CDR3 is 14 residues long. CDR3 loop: CASSPGRYNSPLHF. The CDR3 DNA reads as TGTGCCAGCAGTCCGGGACGATATAATTCACCCCTCCACTTT.

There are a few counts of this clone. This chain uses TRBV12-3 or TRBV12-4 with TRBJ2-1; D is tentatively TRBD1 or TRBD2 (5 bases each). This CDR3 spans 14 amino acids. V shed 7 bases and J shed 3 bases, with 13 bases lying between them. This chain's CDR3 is CASTGGMDYNEQFF. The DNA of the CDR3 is TGTGCCAGCACTGGGGGTATGGACTACAATGAGCAGTTCTTC.

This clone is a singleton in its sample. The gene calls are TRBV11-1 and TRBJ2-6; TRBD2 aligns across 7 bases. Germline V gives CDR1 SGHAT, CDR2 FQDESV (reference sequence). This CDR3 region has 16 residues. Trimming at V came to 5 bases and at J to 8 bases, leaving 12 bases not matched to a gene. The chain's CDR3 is CASSSGEGSRTNVLTF. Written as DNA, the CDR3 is TGTGCCAGCAGCAGTGGGGAGGGGTCTCGGACCAACGTCCTGACTTTC.

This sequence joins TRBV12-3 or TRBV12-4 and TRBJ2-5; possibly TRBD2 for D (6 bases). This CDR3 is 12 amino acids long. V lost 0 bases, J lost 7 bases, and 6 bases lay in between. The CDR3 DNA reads TGTGCCAGCAGTTTAGCGCGGGGGACCCAGTACTTC. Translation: CASSLARGTQYF.

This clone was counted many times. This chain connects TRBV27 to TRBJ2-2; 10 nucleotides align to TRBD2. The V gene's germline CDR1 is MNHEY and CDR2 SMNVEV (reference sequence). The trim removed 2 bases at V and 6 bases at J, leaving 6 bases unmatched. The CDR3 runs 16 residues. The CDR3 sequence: CASSLSEREGAGELFF. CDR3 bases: TGTGCCAGCAGTTTAAGCGAGCGGGAGGGCGCCGGGGAGCTGTTTTTT.

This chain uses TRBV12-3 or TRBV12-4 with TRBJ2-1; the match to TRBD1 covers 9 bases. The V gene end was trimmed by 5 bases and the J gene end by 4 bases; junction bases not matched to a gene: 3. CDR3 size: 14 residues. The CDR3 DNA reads TGTGCCAGCAGTCCCGGGACAGGGTACAATGAGCAGTTCTTC. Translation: CASSPGTGYNEQFF.

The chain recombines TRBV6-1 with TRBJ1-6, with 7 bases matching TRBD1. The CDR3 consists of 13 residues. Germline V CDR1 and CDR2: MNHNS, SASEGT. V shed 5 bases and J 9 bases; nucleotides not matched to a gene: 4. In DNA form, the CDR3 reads TGTGCCAGCAGTATGGCAGGGGGTTCACCCCTCCACTTT. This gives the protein CASSMAGGSPLHF.

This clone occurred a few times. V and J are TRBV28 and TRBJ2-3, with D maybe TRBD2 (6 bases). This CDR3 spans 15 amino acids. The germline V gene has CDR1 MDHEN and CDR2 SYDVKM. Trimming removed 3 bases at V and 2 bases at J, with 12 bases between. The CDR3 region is CASSLPSAITDTQYF. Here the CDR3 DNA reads TGTGCCAGCAGTTTGCCTAGCGCGATCACAGATACGCAGTATTTT.

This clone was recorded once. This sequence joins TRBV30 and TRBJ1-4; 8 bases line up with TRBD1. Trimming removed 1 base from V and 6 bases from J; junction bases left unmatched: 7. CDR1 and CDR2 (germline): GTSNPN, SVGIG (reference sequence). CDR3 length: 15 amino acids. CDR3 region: CAWSEQGGDDEKLFF. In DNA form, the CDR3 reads TGTGCCTGGAGTGAACAGGGGGGTGACGATGAAAAACTGTTTTTT.

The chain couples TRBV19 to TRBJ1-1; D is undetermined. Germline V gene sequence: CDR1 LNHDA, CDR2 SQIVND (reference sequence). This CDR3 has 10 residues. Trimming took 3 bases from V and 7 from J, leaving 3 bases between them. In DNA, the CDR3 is TGTGCCAGTAGTATGGGTGAAGCTTTCTTT. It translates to CASSMGEAFF.

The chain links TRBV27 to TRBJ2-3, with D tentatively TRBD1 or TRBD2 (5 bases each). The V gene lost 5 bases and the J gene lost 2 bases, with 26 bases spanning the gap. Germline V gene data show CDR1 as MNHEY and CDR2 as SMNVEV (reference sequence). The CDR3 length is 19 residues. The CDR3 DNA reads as TGTGCCAGCAGTCCCGTGGGACGAGCCCACTATTTGTCCACAGATACGCAGTATTTT. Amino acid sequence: CASSPVGRAHYLSTDTQYF.

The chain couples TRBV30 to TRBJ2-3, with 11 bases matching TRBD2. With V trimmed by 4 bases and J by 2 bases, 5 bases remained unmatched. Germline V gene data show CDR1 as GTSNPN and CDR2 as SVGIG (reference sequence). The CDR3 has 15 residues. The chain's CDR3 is CAWTTSGTITDTQYF. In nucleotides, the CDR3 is TGTGCCTGGACGACTAGCGGGACGATCACAGATACGCAGTATTTT.

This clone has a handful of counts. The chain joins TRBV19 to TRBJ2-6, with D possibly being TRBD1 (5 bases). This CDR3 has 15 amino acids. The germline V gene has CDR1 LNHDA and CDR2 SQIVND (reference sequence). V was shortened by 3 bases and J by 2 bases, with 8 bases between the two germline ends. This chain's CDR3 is CASSIMTAGANVLTF. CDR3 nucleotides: TGTGCCAGTAGTATTATGACAGCTGGGGCCAACGTCCTGACTTTC.

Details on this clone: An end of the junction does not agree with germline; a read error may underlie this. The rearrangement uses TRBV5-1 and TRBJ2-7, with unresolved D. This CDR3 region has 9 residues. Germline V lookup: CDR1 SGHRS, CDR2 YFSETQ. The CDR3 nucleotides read TGCGCCAGCAGCTTGGAGCGGTACTTC. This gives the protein CASSLERYF. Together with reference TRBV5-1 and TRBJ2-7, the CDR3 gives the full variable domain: KAGVTQTPRYLIKTRGQQVTLSCSPISGHRSVSWYQQTPGQGLQFLFEYFSETQRNKGNFPGRFSGRQFSNSRSEMNVSTLELGDSALYLCASSLERYFGPGTRLTVT.

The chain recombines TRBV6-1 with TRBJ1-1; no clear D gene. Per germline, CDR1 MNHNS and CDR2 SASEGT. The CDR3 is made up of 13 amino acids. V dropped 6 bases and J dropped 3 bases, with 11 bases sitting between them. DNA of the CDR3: TGTGCCAGCAGCCGGTCGGGCGACACTGAAGCTTTCTTT. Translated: CASSRSGDTEAFF.

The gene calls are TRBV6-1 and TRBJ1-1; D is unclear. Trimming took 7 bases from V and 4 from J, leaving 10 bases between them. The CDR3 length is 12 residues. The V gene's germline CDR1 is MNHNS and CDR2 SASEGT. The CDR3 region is CASNWVGTEAFF. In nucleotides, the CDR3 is TGTGCCAGCAATTGGGTGGGCACTGAAGCTTTCTTT.

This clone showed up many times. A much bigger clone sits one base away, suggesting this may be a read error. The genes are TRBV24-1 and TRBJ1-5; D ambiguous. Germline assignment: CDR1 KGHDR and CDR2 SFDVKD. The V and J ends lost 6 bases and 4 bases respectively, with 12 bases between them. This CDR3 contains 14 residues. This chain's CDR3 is CATSNWSDNQPQHF. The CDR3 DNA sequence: TGTGCCACCAGTAATTGGTCAGATAATCAGCCCCAGCATTTT.

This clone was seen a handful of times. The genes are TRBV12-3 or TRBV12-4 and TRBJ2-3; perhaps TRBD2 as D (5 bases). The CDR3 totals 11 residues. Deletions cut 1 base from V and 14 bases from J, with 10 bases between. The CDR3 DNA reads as TGTGCCAGCAGTTTAGGGACCGGAGGGTATTTT. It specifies CASSLGTGGYF.

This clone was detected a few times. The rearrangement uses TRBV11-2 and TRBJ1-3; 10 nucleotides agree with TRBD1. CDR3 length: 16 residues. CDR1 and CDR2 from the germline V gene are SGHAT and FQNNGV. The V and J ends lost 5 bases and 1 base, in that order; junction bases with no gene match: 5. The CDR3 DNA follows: TGTGCCAGCAGCGGACGGACAGGGGGGTCTGGAAACACCATATATTTT. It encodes CASSGRTGGSGNTIYF.

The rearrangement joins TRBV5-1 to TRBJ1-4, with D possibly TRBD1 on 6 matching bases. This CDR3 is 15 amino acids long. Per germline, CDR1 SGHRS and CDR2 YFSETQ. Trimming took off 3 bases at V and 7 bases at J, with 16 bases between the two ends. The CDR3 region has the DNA TGCGCCAGCAGCTCGACGGACAGAGTCGGTGAAAAACTGTTTTTT. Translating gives CASSSTDRVGEKLFF.